These 14 T cell receptor beta chains were sequenced from one sample in a study of T cell clonotyping in hematopoietic cell transplantation. TCRdb's table, derived via immunoSEQ multiplex PCR, lists solely in-frame clones and lacks some. This table holds 4,500 to 6,500 clones, about three quarters found once. The sample in question was PBMCs, obtained 100 days after allogeneic stem cell transplant. Receptors were obtained from a male patient between 50 and 60 years old who had an allogeneic stem cell transplant from an unrelated donor, so the T cells may come from the graft donor. Some clones in this sample may be carry-over from other donors' samples.

This chain uses TRBV27 with TRBJ1-4; D is perhaps TRBD1 (5 bases). CDR1 MNHEY and CDR2 SMNVEV come from the germline V gene (reference sequence). The V and J ends lost 5 bases and 5 bases respectively, with 21 bases between them. CDR3 length: 17 residues. CDR3 sequence: CASSPYPPGPVNEKLFF. Here the CDR3 DNA reads TGTGCCAGCAGTCCGTACCCACCGGGACCGGTAAATGAAAAACTGTTTTTT. Supplemented by reference TRBV27 and TRBJ1-4, the full variable domain reads EAQVTQNPRYLITVTGKKLTVTCSQNMNHEYMSWYRQDPGLGLRQIYYSMNVEVTDKGDVPEGYKVSRKEKRNFPLILESPSPNQTSLYFCASSPYPPGPVNEKLFFGSGTQLSVL.

The count of this clone is one. The chain couples TRBV29-1 to TRBJ1-2, with a possible D match to TRBD1 (6 bases). Between the trimmed V and J ends, which lost 4 bases and 0 bases, there was a span of 15 bases. CDR3 length: 15 residues. Looked up from germline, CDR1 is SQVTM and CDR2 is ANQGSEA. The CDR3 spells CSVVGTGTSNYGYTF. The CDR3 coding sequence is TGCAGCGTTGTGGGAACCGGGACATCTAACTATGGCTACACCTTC.

This clone was counted only a few times. The chain carries TRBV4-1 and TRBJ2-7; no firm D call. This CDR3 comprises 13 residues. V was pared by 0 bases and J by 1 base, with 4 bases between. Germline V gives CDR1 MGHRA, CDR2 YSYEKL. CDR3 coding DNA: TGCGCCAGCAGCCAAGACAGGTCCTACGAGCAGTACTTC. Its protein is CASSQDRSYEQYF.

The chain links TRBV6-5 to TRBJ2-2; unclear D gene. The germline gives CDR1 MNHEY, CDR2 SVGAGI. CDR3 length: 15 amino acids. V was cut by 6 bases and J by 6 bases, with 17 bases left in between. This CDR3 reads CASRLDGPHPGELFF. The CDR3 bases are TGTGCCAGCAGATTAGACGGACCTCACCCCGGGGAGCTGTTTTTT.

The chain has TRBV6-6 and TRBJ1-5; the match to TRBD1 covers 8 bases. V gave up 6 bases and J gave up 7 bases; unmatched junction bases: 5. Germline values: CDR1 MNHNY, CDR2 SVGAGI (reference sequence). The CDR3 has 13 amino acids. The CDR3 DNA reads as TGTGCCAGCAGGCCAGACAGGGGCCAGCCCCAGCATTTT. Protein product: CASRPDRGQPQHF.

The rearrangement joins TRBV29-1 to TRBJ1-2, with D tentatively TRBD1 (6 bases). CDR1 and CDR2 (germline): SQVTM, ANQGSEA. The CDR3 is 14 amino acids. The V and J ends lost 3 bases and 0 bases respectively, with 11 bases between them. The CDR3 loop is CSVEAGATNYGYTF. In nucleotides, the CDR3 is TGCAGCGTTGAGGCAGGGGCGACTAACTATGGCTACACCTTC.

The chain recombines TRBV5-1 with TRBJ1-1, with D hard to call. CDR1 is SGHRS and CDR2 is YFSETQ in the germline V gene. V shed 0 bases and J shed 2 bases, with 8 bases lying between them. This CDR3 is 14 amino acids long. The CDR3 here is CASSLDHANTEAFF. For the CDR3, the DNA is TGCGCCAGCAGCTTGGATCACGCCAACACTGAAGCTTTCTTT.

This sequence joins TRBV6-5 and TRBJ1-5; maybe TRBD1 (6 bases). V was shortened by 4 bases and J by 4 bases, with 8 bases between the two germline ends. The CDR3 extends over 13 amino acids. In germline, CDR1 is MNHEY, CDR2 SVGAGI. DNA for the CDR3: TGTGCCAGCAGTTCCACAGGGAATCAGCCCCAGCATTTT. As protein: CASSSTGNQPQHF.

The rearrangement uses TRBV6-5 and TRBJ2-7; TRBD1 is a possible D gene (6 bases). The CDR3 length is 11 residues. Trimming removed 7 bases at V and 4 bases at J, with 8 bases between. The germline V gene encodes CDR1 MNHEY and CDR2 SVGAGI. Here the CDR3 DNA reads TGTGCCAGCACCGACAGGTACGAGCAGTACTTC. This translates into CASTDRYEQYF.

The V and J genes are TRBV4-1 and TRBJ2-1, with 7 bases fitting TRBD1. Germline V gene sequence: CDR1 MGHRA, CDR2 YSYEKL. The V and J ends lost 0 bases and 10 bases, in that order; junction bases with no gene match: 6. The CDR3 contains 14 residues. In DNA, the CDR3 is TGCGCCAGCAGCCAAGAAAGGGGGCGAGAGGAGCAGTTCTTC. It is translated as CASSQERGREEQFF.

This sequence joins TRBV4-1 and TRBJ2-1; 7 bases are shared with TRBD2. With 0 bases clipped from V and 9 bases from J, the junction kept 8 bases outside the gene matches. Per germline, CDR1 MGHRA and CDR2 YSYEKL. The CDR3 sequence is 15 residues long. The CDR3 loop reads CASSQEGGSRGEQFF. CDR3 nucleotide sequence: TGCGCCAGCAGCCAAGAGGGCGGGAGTAGGGGTGAGCAGTTCTTC.

CDR3 in DNA: TGTGCCAGCAGCCCCTGGACAGGGGAGGACTACACCTTC. This sequence encodes CASSPWTGEDYTF. The chain employs TRBV14 and TRBJ1-2; 9 nucleotides line up with TRBD1. The V gene end was trimmed by 4 bases and the J gene end by 10 bases; junction bases not matched to a gene: 7. Germline V gene sequence: CDR1 SGHDN, CDR2 FVKESK. This CDR3 is 13 amino acids long.

The rearrangement uses TRBV4-1 and TRBJ1-2; 10 bases are shared with TRBD1. The length of the CDR3 is 16 residues. Per the germline V gene, CDR1 is MGHRA and CDR2 is YSYEKL. V shed 2 bases, J shed 5 bases, and the junction held 8 bases outside the gene matches. The CDR3 reads CASSQPGTGELYGYTF. CDR3 sequence (DNA): TGCGCCAGCAGCCAACCCGGGACAGGGGAGCTTTATGGCTACACCTTC.

This chain links TRBV27 with TRBJ1-1; no definite D call. V lost 2 bases to trimming and J lost 1 base, with 8 bases between them. Germline values: CDR1 MNHEY, CDR2 SMNVEV (reference sequence). This CDR3 has 14 amino acids. The CDR3 sequence: CASSLRAGNTEAFF. DNA of the CDR3: TGTGCCAGCAGTTTAAGGGCGGGGAACACTGAAGCTTTCTTT.